The rows below give T cell receptor beta chains drawn from one sample of a study of blood T cell repertoires in COVID-19. The method was immunoSEQ multiplex PCR; TCRdb's version includes in-frame clones alone and lacks a portion of them. The data hold 190,000 or so clones, with around 80% observed a single time. Sequenced: peripheral blood. Receptor source: a woman older than 75 with active or convalescent COVID-19. Each CDR3 is given with its conserved first and last residue. A D gene is named only where the DNA matches it firmly. Some rows have no size entry. The others give once, few or many, or a class for an expanded clone.

d_call	j_call	v_call	clone_size	cdr3_aa	cdr3_nt
NA	TRBJ1-5	TRBV5-1	NA	CASKGGDNQPQHF	TGCGCCAGCAAAGGGGGAGACAATCAGCCCCAGCATTTT
NA	TRBJ1-1	TRBV7-9	NA	CASTFLQSNTEAFF	TGTGCCAGCACTTTCTTACAGTCGAACACTGAAGCTTTCTTT
NA	TRBJ1-3	TRBV5-4	NA	CASSLNPRALGNTIYF	TGTGCCAGCAGCTTAAACCCCAGGGCCCTCGGAAACACCATATATTTT
NA	TRBJ2-1	TRBV4-3	once	CASSQELRAGPSSYNEQFF	TGCGCCAGCAGCCAAGAACTCCGCGCGGGGCCGAGCTCCTACAATGAGCAGTTCTTC
TRBD1	TRBJ2-1	TRBV11-2	once	CASSFLPGGDNEQFF	TGTGCCAGCAGCTTTTTACCAGGGGGTGACAATGAGCAGTTCTTC
NA	TRBJ2-7	TRBV11-2	many	CASSLFTGSGYEQYF	TGTGCCAGCAGCTTATTCACAGGGTCCGGATACGAGCAGTACTTC
NA	TRBJ2-3	TRBV6-1	NA	CASSEPGLWDTQYF	TGTGCCAGCAGTGAACCCGGACTGTGGGATACGCAGTATTTT
NA	TRBJ2-3	TRBV4-3	NA	CASSQDYRDSTTDTQYF	TGCGCCAGCAGCCAGGACTACCGGGACTCCACCACAGATACGCAGTATTTT
TRBD2	TRBJ2-1	TRBV11-3	NA	CASSLAGGLYNEQFF	TGTGCCAGCAGCTTAGCGGGGGGGTTATACAATGAGCAGTTCTTC
TRBD1	TRBJ1-2	TRBV5-4	NA	CASSEGTANYGYTF	TGTGCCAGCAGCGAAGGGACAGCTAACTATGGCTACACCTTC
NA	TRBJ2-7	TRBV3-1/TRBV3-2	NA	CASSQVIHEQYF	TGTGCCAGCAGCCAAGTAATCCACGAGCAGTACTTC
NA	TRBJ1-6	TRBV3-1/TRBV3-2	NA	CASSPSGLNNSPLHF	TGTGCCAGCAGCCCCTCGGGACTGAATAATTCACCCCTCCACTTT
TRBD1	TRBJ2-1	TRBV5-1	NA	CASSDQGAYNEQFF	TGCGCCAGCAGCGATCAGGGGGCCTACAATGAGCAGTTCTTC
NA	TRBJ2-7	TRBV10-2	few	CASSEGAYEQYF	TGCGCCAGCTCCGAAGGGGCCTACGAGCAGTACTTC
NA	TRBJ2-3	TRBV7-6	NA	CASSRTGMESDTQYF	TGTGCCAGCAGCCGTACAGGGATGGAGTCAGATACGCAGTATTTT
NA	TRBJ2-3	TRBV7-2	NA	CASSLVFAAGDTQYF	TGTGCCAGCAGCTTAGTCTTCGCGGCGGGAGATACGCAGTATTTT
TRBD1	TRBJ1-6	TRBV7-9	NA	CASSPLGDRTYSPLHF	TGTGCCAGCAGCCCCCTAGGGGACAGGACGTATTCACCCCTCCACTTT
NA	TRBJ1-2	TRBV30	NA	CAWSVSPAVYGYTF	TGTGCCTGGAGTGTCTCTCCAGCGGTCTATGGCTACACCTTC
NA	TRBJ1-5	TRBV5-1	NA	CASSPDSSYQPQHF	TGCGCCAGCAGCCCCGACAGCTCCTATCAGCCCCAGCATTTT
NA	TRBJ2-2	TRBV12-3/TRBV12-4	NA	CASSPRFGELFF	TGTGCCAGCAGCCCTCGTTTCGGGGAGCTGTTTTTT
NA	TRBJ1-3	TRBV12-3/TRBV12-4	NA	CARPLLFGNTIYF	TGTGCCAGGCCTCTACTGTTCGGAAACACCATATATTTT
TRBD1	TRBJ1-2	TRBV28	NA	CATRSQGAGLWTF	TGTGCCACCAGAAGCCAGGGGGCTGGTTTGTGGACCTTC
NA	TRBJ1-5	TRBV9	NA	CASSEKGHSEGGNQPQHF	TGTGCCAGCAGCGAGAAGGGCCACTCCGAAGGGGGCAATCAGCCCCAGCATTTT
TRBD1	TRBJ1-2	TRBV6-5	few	CASGPGQGIYGYTF	TGTGCCAGCGGGCCGGGACAGGGAATCTATGGCTACACCTTC
NA	TRBJ1-2	TRBV28	NA	CASSLSGVYGYTF	TGTGCCAGCAGTTTATCCGGGGTCTATGGCTACACCTTC
TRBD1	TRBJ2-7	TRBV15	NA	CATSRDPTGAYEQYF	TGTGCCACCAGCAGAGACCCGACAGGGGCCTACGAGCAGTACTTC
TRBD1	TRBJ2-4	TRBV3-1/TRBV3-2	NA	CASSPGTGNKNIQYF	TGTGCCAGCAGTCCCGGGACAGGGAACAAAAACATTCAGTACTTC
NA	TRBJ1-4	TRBV6-5	NA	CASSLSGGGKLFF	TGTGCCAGCAGCCTCTCGGGGGGTGGAAAACTGTTTTTT
NA	TRBJ2-5	TRBV12-2	NA	CASRWLTGYQETQYF	TGTGCAAGTCGCTGGCTGACAGGCTACCAAGAGACCCAGTACTTC
NA	TRBJ1-2	TRBV2	once	CASSIREGRGYTF	TGTGCCAGCTCTATCCGGGAGGGTAGAGGCTACACCTTC
NA	TRBJ1-6	TRBV7-2	NA	CASSRENNSPLHF	TGTGCCAGCAGCCGGGAGAATAATTCACCCCTCCACTTT
TRBD1	TRBJ1-1	TRBV25-1	NA	CASRDRADTEAFF	TGTGCCAGCAGGGACAGGGCGGACACTGAAGCTTTCTTT